Below, 2 T cell receptor beta chains from the same sample are listed, as sequenced in a study of tumor-infiltrating lymphocytes in localized non-small cell lung cancer. TCRdb's table, derived via immunoSEQ multiplex PCR, lists solely in-frame clones and lacks some. Of around 12,000 clones listed, approximately 71% are singletons. Source material: lung tumor tissue. The receptors come from a human donor with non-small cell lung cancer.

The J gene is TRBJ2-5, the V gene TRBV18, with 12 bases matching TRBD2. CDR1 and CDR2 (germline): KGHSH, LQKENI. The CDR3 sequence is 15 residues long. Trimming cost V 6 bases and J 5 bases; bases outside gene matches: 7. This CDR3 is CASSTTSGSHETQYF. CDR3 DNA sequence: TGTGCCAGCTCCACGACTAGCGGGAGTCATGAGACCCAGTACTTC.

The chain recombines TRBV5-1 with TRBJ2-5; 8 bases match TRBD2. The germline CDR1 and CDR2 sequences are SGHRS and YFSETQ. This CDR3 comprises 18 residues. V was pared by 4 bases and J by 1 base, with 15 bases of the junction left unmatched. The CDR3 nucleotides are TGCGCCAGCAGCCCGAGGGGTTCGGCTAGCGGGCGCCAAGAGACCCAGTACTTC. Protein product: CASSPRGSASGRQETQYF.